This T cell receptor (beta chain) was sequenced in a study of PD-1 blockade in classical Hodgkin lymphoma. V lost 2 bases, J lost 5 bases, and 15 bases lay in between. The V gene's germline CDR1 is MNHEY and CDR2 SVGAGI. There are 15 residues in the CDR3. Profiling relied on immunoSEQ multiplex PCR, and the TCRdb table lists in-frame clones only, not all of them. The table records over 85,000 clones, about 92% of them present only once. The time point: cycle 4 day 1 (C4D1), after less than seven weeks of nivolumab. Following autologous stem cell transplantation, relapse occurred in every patient, and exposure to brentuximab vedotin varied.

Material: peripheral blood mononuclear cells (PBMCs), obtained before the fourth cycle of nivolumab. This TCR derives from a human donor with classical Hodgkin lymphoma. This chain connects TRBV6-5 to TRBJ1-2; D call uncertain. CDR3 amino acids: CASSYEFGVGYGYTF. The CDR3 DNA follows: TGTGCCAGCAGTTACGAATTTGGGGTTGGTTATGGCTACACCTTC.